The 25 T cell receptor beta chains listed next were all sequenced from one sample in a study of OX40 agonist ivuxolimab in advanced cancers. Only in-frame clones appear in the TCRdb table, and some are missing; sequencing was by immunoSEQ multiplex PCR. This sample has some 80,000 clones, with around 87% found just once. The material sequenced was CD4+ or CD8+ T cells sorted from blood, taken in a trial of the OX40 agonist ivuxolimab. Source of these receptors: an adult with an advanced solid tumor such as melanoma, head and neck, liver or kidney cancer.

The CDR3 here is CASRRPGQVNYGYTF. DNA for the CDR3: TGTGCCAGTAGAAGACCGGGACAGGTTAACTATGGCTACACCTTC. This sequence joins TRBV19 and TRBJ1-2, with 8 bases identical to TRBD1. Per the germline V gene, CDR1 is LNHDA and CDR2 is SQIVND (reference sequence). The J segment lost 1 base and the V segment lost 6 bases, leaving 7 bases of the junction unmatched. The CDR3 has 15 residues.

This rearrangement joins TRBV14 to TRBJ1-5; D is ambiguous. The ends were cut back, 4 bases at V and 9 bases at J, with 10 bases in the middle. CDR3 length: 12 amino acids. Germline lookup yields CDR1 SGHDN and CDR2 FVKESK. The CDR3 reads CASSLSYGPQHF. CDR3 DNA sequence: TGTGCCAGCAGCCTTTCGTACGGGCCCCAGCATTTT.

This clone has just a few counts. V usage is TRBV11-2 and J usage is TRBJ1-6; D possibly corresponds to TRBD1 (5 bases). Trimming removed 8 bases at V and 10 bases at J, with 15 bases between. Germline values: CDR1 SGHAT, CDR2 FQNNGV. There are 13 residues in the CDR3. DNA for the CDR3: TGTGCCAGCTCGGGGCGAGGGGACTCACCCCTCCACTTT. Amino acid sequence: CASSGRGDSPLHF.

The chain links TRBV5-1 to TRBJ1-3; D uncertain. Trimming took 1 base from V and 0 from J, leaving 2 bases between them. The CDR3 has 13 amino acids. CDR1 and CDR2 (germline): SGHRS, YFSETQ. Written as DNA, the CDR3 is TGCGCCAGCAGCTTGTACTCTGGAAACACCATATATTTT. This translates into CASSLYSGNTIYF.

The V call is TRBV25-1, the J call TRBJ2-5; 9 bases fit TRBD1. CDR1 and CDR2 from the germline V gene are MGHDK and SYGVNS. This CDR3 is built from 16 residues. V lost 4 bases and J lost 0; bases outside the gene matches: 6. The CDR3 is CASSAGTGSYQETQYF. The CDR3 nucleotides read TGTGCCAGCAGTGCCGGGACAGGGTCCTACCAAGAGACCCAGTACTTC.

This clone appeared a single time. The V call is TRBV9, the J call TRBJ2-5; TRBD1 matches 7 bases. The CDR3 length is 14 residues. The germline gives CDR1 SGDLS, CDR2 YYNGEE. V lost 4 bases to trimming and J lost 1 base; unmatched junction nucleotides: 4. The CDR3 here is CASSSGQAQETQYF. Written as DNA, the CDR3 is TGTGCCAGCAGCTCAGGACAGGCCCAAGAGACCCAGTACTTC.

The count of this clone is one. This chain connects TRBV18 to TRBJ1-4; D is possibly TRBD1 (5 bases). In germline, CDR1 is KGHSH, CDR2 LQKENI. V lost 2 bases and J 1 base, leaving 11 bases between the germline ends. The CDR3 is 16 amino acids. CDR3 coding DNA: TGTGCCAGCTCACCATCGGCCCAGGGAACTAATGAAAAACTGTTTTTT. This encodes CASSPSAQGTNEKLFF.

The rearrangement links TRBV28 to TRBJ1-1, with TRBD1 matching over 9 bases. The CDR3 runs to 16 residues. The ends lost 9 bases at V and 1 base at J; junction bases unmatched: 12. Per the germline V gene, CDR1 is MDHEN and CDR2 is SYDVKM. The CDR3 nucleotides are TGTGCCAGTAGTCTCCGGGACAGGGACTGGAACACTGAAGCTTTCTTT. Protein sequence: CASSLRDRDWNTEAFF.

The gene calls are TRBV7-9 and TRBJ2-1; 11 bases agree with TRBD2. The CDR3 covers 18 residues. V shed 5 bases, J shed 9 bases, and the junction held 18 bases outside the gene matches. Germline CDR1 and CDR2: SEHNR and FQNEAQ (reference sequence). Here the CDR3 reads CASSPKLRLAGITGEQFF. The CDR3 nucleotides are TGTGCCAGCAGCCCCAAACTCCGACTAGCGGGAATTACCGGTGAGCAGTTCTTC.

A single count supports this clone. The rearrangement joins TRBV4-1 to TRBJ2-5, with 7 positions matching TRBD1. This CDR3 contains 17 residues. The germline CDR1 and CDR2 sequences are MGHRA and YSYEKL. J lost 2 bases, V lost 3 bases, and 12 bases had no gene match. The chain's CDR3 is CASSQGAPGTAQETQYF. As DNA, the CDR3 is TGCGCCAGCAGCCAGGGGGCCCCCGGGACAGCACAAGAGACCCAGTACTTC.

This chain uses TRBV7-8 with TRBJ1-1; 9 positions match TRBD1. The CDR3 spans 17 residues. Germline V gives CDR1 SGHVS, CDR2 FQNEAQ. The trim removed 2 bases at V and 3 bases at J, leaving 10 bases unmatched. CDR3 amino acids: CASSLLGGTGRYTEAFF. The CDR3 DNA reads as TGTGCCAGCAGCTTATTGGGCGGGACAGGGCGATACACTGAAGCTTTCTTT.

This chain connects TRBV30 to TRBJ1-1; D is uncertain. CDR3 length: 13 residues. The germline V gene encodes CDR1 GTSNPN and CDR2 SVGIG (reference sequence). V was trimmed by 6 bases and J by 7 bases, leaving 18 bases between them. CDR3 DNA sequence: TGTGCCTGCCTCTCCCCCGCGGGGATTGAAGCTTTCTTT. Protein product: CACLSPAGIEAFF.

The chain joins TRBV6-5 to TRBJ1-2; D is unresolved. The germline V gene has CDR1 MNHEY and CDR2 SVGAGI. The CDR3 has 15 amino acids. Trimming left V 0 bases short and J 4 bases short, with 12 bases between. CDR3 in amino acids: CASSYSDPRFYGYTF. CDR3 DNA sequence: TGTGCCAGCAGTTACTCGGACCCAAGGTTCTATGGCTACACCTTC.

V usage is TRBV27 and J usage is TRBJ1-5; unclear D gene. Germline CDR1 reads MNHEY; CDR2 reads SMNVEV (reference sequence). Trimming removed 9 bases at V and 3 bases at J, with 12 bases between. This CDR3 has 13 residues. The CDR3 loop reads CASRGGNNQPQHF. CDR3 coding DNA: TGTGCCAGTCGGGGAGGGAACAATCAGCCCCAGCATTTT.

This clone was counted once. V gene TRBV5-6 combines with J gene TRBJ1-3; TRBD1 aligns across 10 bases. CDR1 is SGHDT and CDR2 is YYEEEE in the germline V gene. The V segment lost 4 bases and the J segment 4 bases; nucleotides outside the gene matches: 8. The CDR3 totals 16 residues. The CDR3 protein is CASSRSGTGAGNTIYF. The CDR3 coding sequence is TGTGCCAGCAGCAGATCCGGGACAGGGGCCGGAAACACCATATATTTT.

V is TRBV5-1 and J is TRBJ2-7, with 7 bases lining up with TRBD1. The CDR3 is made up of 14 amino acids. V was pared by 7 bases and J by 5 bases, with 12 bases of the junction left unmatched. The V gene's germline CDR1 is SGHRS and CDR2 YFSETQ. The CDR3 region has the DNA TGCGCCAGCCGCAAAGAACAGGGGATCGACGAGCAGTACTTC. It encodes CASRKEQGIDEQYF.

The rearrangement links TRBV18 to TRBJ2-2, with D hard to call. This CDR3 is 13 amino acids long. Deletions cut 2 bases from V and 13 bases from J, with 14 bases between. CDR1 and CDR2 (germline): KGHSH, LQKENI. For the CDR3, the DNA is TGTGCCAGCTCACCAGAACAGCTCGGCGGGCTGTTTTTT. Amino acids: CASSPEQLGGLFF.

This chain joins TRBV27 and TRBJ1-4; D unclear. Germline V gives CDR1 MNHEY, CDR2 SMNVEV (reference sequence). Trimming removed 6 bases at V and 2 bases at J, with 13 bases between. The CDR3 runs 15 residues. The CDR3 region has the DNA TGTGCCAGCAGCTCCCAATGGTTGACTAATGAAAAACTGTTTTTT. Translated: CASSSQWLTNEKLFF.

J is TRBJ2-7 and V is TRBV7-9; a weak D match, TRBD1 (5 bases). The V gene's germline CDR1 is SEHNR and CDR2 FQNEAQ (reference sequence). CDR3 length: 15 residues. The V end was cut by 0 bases, the J end by 2 bases, with 11 bases between. In DNA, the CDR3 is TGTGCCAGCAGCTTAGCGAGACCAGGGACCTACGAGCAGTACTTC. Encoded protein: CASSLARPGTYEQYF.

The rearrangement uses TRBV27 and TRBJ1-2; 7 bases agree with TRBD1. This CDR3 region has 14 residues. CDR1 and CDR2 from the germline V gene are MNHEY and SMNVEV (reference sequence). The J segment lost 4 bases and the V segment lost 6 bases, leaving 8 bases of the junction unmatched. CDR3 DNA sequence: TGTGCCAGCAGACAGGGGAGTGACGGCTATGGCTACACCTTC. Translated: CASRQGSDGYGYTF.

The rearrangement uses TRBV19 and TRBJ2-5; a weak D match, TRBD1 (5 bases). The V gene lost 9 bases and the J gene lost 4 bases, with 12 bases spanning the gap. Germline CDR1 is LNHDA and CDR2 is SQIVND (reference sequence). The length of the CDR3 is 12 residues. The CDR3 DNA reads as TGTGCCAGCCACGGGCAGGGAGAGACCCAGTACTTC. Protein sequence: CASHGQGETQYF.

The chain combines TRBV10-3 with TRBJ2-7; the D is unclear. This CDR3 is built from 14 residues. The germline CDR1 and CDR2 sequences are ENHRY and SYGVKD. Trimming left V 6 bases short and J 1 base short, with 13 bases between. DNA of the CDR3: TGTGCCATCAGGCCCCGGGCGGCATCCTACGAGCAGTACTTC. This sequence encodes CAIRPRAASYEQYF.

This rearrangement joins TRBV6-5 to TRBJ1-1; no definite D call. The CDR3 is 14 residues long. Trimming cost V 7 bases and J 1 base, with 13 bases left between them. CDR1 and CDR2 from the germline V gene are MNHEY and SVGAGI. Written as DNA, the CDR3 is TGTGCCAGCAAACAGCGGGAGGGGAACACTGAAGCTTTCTTT. This sequence encodes CASKQREGNTEAFF.

The chain links TRBV4-1 to TRBJ1-3; D is unclear. Germline V gene sequence: CDR1 MGHRA, CDR2 YSYEKL. This CDR3 is built from 14 residues. V was shortened by 1 base and J by 4 bases, with 8 bases between the two germline ends. Written as DNA, the CDR3 is TGCGCCAGCAGCCAAGCTGGGGAAGGAAACACCATATATTTT. Translating gives CASSQAGEGNTIYF.

For the CDR3, the DNA is TGCGCCAGCAGCCAAGGGGGTAGCGTCTCCTACAATGAGCAGTTCTTC. Residues: CASSQGGSVSYNEQFF. V and J are TRBV4-3 and TRBJ2-1, with D tentatively TRBD2 (5 bases). Looked up from germline, CDR1 is LGHNA and CDR2 is YSLEER. The V end was cut by 1 base, the J end by 0 bases, with 10 bases between. This CDR3 contains 16 residues.